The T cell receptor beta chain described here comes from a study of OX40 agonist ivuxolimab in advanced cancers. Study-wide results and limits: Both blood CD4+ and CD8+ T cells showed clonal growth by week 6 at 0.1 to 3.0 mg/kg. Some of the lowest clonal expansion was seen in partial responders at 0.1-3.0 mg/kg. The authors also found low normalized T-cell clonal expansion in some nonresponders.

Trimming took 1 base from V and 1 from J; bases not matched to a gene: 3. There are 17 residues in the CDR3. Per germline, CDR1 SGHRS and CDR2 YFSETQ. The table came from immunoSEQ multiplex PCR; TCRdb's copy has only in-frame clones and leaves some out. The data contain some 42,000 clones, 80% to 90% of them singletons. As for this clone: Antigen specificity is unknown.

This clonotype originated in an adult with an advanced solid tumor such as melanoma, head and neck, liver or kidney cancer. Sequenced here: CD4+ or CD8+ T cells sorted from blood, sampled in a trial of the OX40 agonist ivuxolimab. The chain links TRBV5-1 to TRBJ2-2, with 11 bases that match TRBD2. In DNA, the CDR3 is TGCGCCAGCAGCTTGATAGCGGGAGGGAGGAACACCGGGGAGCTGTTTTTT. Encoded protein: CASSLIAGGRNTGELFF.